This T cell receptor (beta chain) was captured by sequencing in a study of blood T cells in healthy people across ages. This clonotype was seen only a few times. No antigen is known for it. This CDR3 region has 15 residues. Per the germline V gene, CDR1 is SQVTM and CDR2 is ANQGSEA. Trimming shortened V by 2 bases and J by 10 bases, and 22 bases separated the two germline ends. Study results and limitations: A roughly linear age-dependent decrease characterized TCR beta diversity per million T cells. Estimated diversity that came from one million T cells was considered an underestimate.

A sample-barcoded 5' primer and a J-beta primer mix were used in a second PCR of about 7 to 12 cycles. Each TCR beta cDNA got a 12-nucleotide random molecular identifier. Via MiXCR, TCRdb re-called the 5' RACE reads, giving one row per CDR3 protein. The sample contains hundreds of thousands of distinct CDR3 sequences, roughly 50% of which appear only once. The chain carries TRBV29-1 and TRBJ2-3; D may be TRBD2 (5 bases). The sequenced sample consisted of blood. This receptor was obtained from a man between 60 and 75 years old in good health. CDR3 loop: CSVEPSYAGGGAQYF. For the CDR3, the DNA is TGCAGCGTTGAACCAAGCTATGCGGGCGGCGGTGCGCAGTATTTT.